The 23 T cell receptor beta chains in this list originate from one sample, sequenced in a study of T cell responses to AZD1222 COVID-19 vaccine. Produced via immunoSEQ multiplex PCR; TCRdb's table is partial and in-frame only. The table lists 120,000 to 150,000 clones, 90% of them singletons. The sample consisted of peripheral blood, taken on day 0 of AZD1222 vaccination. These receptors came from an adult in good health.

The V gene is TRBV4-1, the J gene TRBJ2-7, with D maybe TRBD1 (6 bases). With 5 bases removed from V and 1 base from J, the gap between germline ends came to 12 bases. Germline lookup yields CDR1 MGHRA and CDR2 YSYEKL. The CDR3 is made up of 14 amino acids. The CDR3 loop reads CASSNRDTSYEQYF. The CDR3, as DNA: TGCGCCAGCAGCAACCGGGACACTTCCTACGAGCAGTACTTC.

J is TRBJ2-7 and V is TRBV7-9; 9 bases fit TRBD2. Trimming at V came to 1 base and at J to 2 bases, leaving 3 bases not matched to a gene. The CDR3 runs 15 residues. CDR1 is SEHNR, CDR2 FQNEAQ, per germline (reference sequence). The CDR3 spells CASSLVASGTYEQYF. The DNA for the CDR3 is TGTGCCAGCAGCTTAGTGGCTAGCGGGACCTACGAGCAGTACTTC.

The chain recombines TRBV5-4 with TRBJ1-6, with 12 bases lining up with TRBD1. The V and J ends lost 4 bases and 10 bases, in that order; junction bases with no gene match: 15. This CDR3 has 18 amino acids. The germline V gene has CDR1 SGHNT and CDR2 YYREEE (reference sequence). CDR3 DNA: TGTGCCAGCAGCCGTGGGACAGGGGGCGCGAGGGTTGTGTCACCCCTCCACTTT. Protein product: CASSRGTGGARVVSPLHF.

This rearrangement joins TRBV11-3 to TRBJ2-1; D may be TRBD2 (5 bases). The germline V gene has CDR1 SGHNT and CDR2 YENEEA. CDR3 size: 14 residues. V was pared by 3 bases and J by 6 bases, with 12 bases between. The CDR3 DNA is TGTGCCAGCAGCTTCCGGACGGACTTCAATGAGCAGTTCTTC. Translating gives CASSFRTDFNEQFF.

This chain connects TRBV7-9 to TRBJ1-6, with a tentative D call TRBD1 (5 bases). The V gene's germline CDR1 is SEHNR and CDR2 FQNEAQ (reference sequence). This CDR3 region has 16 residues. Trimming left V 4 bases short and J 9 bases short, with 19 bases between. The CDR3 region is CASSYPIGAGGSPLHF. The CDR3, as DNA: TGTGCCAGCAGCTATCCTATCGGGGCCGGGGGTTCACCCCTCCACTTT.

V gene TRBV4-3 combines with J gene TRBJ1-2; 8 bases are shared with TRBD1. V gave up 3 bases and J gave up 3 bases; unmatched junction bases: 6. The CDR3 runs to 15 residues. Germline V gives CDR1 LGHNA, CDR2 YSLEER. CDR3 amino acids: CASSQDRENYYGYTF. In DNA, the CDR3 is TGCGCCAGCAGCCAGGACAGGGAAAACTACTATGGCTACACCTTC.

The rearrangement uses TRBV29-1 and TRBJ2-1; D ambiguous. V was pared by 4 bases and J by 8 bases, with 9 bases between. This CDR3 is built from 11 residues. Germline CDR1 and CDR2: SQVTM and ANQGSEA. Here the CDR3 reads CSVGRVDEQFF. DNA of the CDR3: TGCAGCGTTGGAAGGGTGGATGAGCAGTTCTTC.

The chain couples TRBV2 to TRBJ1-5; the D gene is possibly TRBD1 (5 bases). This CDR3 comprises 13 residues. V was pared by 3 bases and J by 15 bases, with 18 bases between. Germline V CDR1 and CDR2: SNHLY, FYNNEI. For the CDR3, the DNA is TGTGCCAGCAGTGAGGGGGAGGTATTCCCGGGGCATTTT. This translates into CASSEGEVFPGHF. The variable domain in full, with the rest retrieved from reference TRBV2 and TRBJ1-5, is EPEVTQTPSHQVTQMGQEVILRCVPISNHLYFYWYRQILGQKVEFLVSFYNNEISEKSEIFDDQFSVERPDGSNFTLKIRSTKLEDSAMYFCASSEGEVFPGHFGDGTRLSIL.

The J gene is TRBJ1-6, the V gene TRBV5-6; no definite D call. V was clipped by 3 bases and J by 8 bases, with 15 bases between them. This CDR3 has 15 amino acids. Germline CDR1 and CDR2: SGHDT and YYEEEE. The CDR3 DNA sequence: TGTGCCAGCAGCTGGCGGGTTTACCCATATTCACCCCTCCACTTT. Amino acid sequence: CASSWRVYPYSPLHF. Based on the CDR3 plus reference TRBV5-6 and TRBJ1-6, the full variable domain is DAGVTQSPTHLIKTRGQQVTLRCSPKSGHDTVSWYQQALGQGPQFIFQYYEEEERQRGNFPDRFSGHQFPNYSSELNVNALLLGDSALYLCASSWRVYPYSPLHFGNGTRLTVT.

The chain links TRBV6-1 to TRBJ1-2; D not resolved. The ends were cut back, 6 bases at V and 10 bases at J, with 21 bases in the middle. Looked up from germline, CDR1 is MNHNS and CDR2 is SASEGT. The CDR3 sequence is 14 residues long. DNA for the CDR3: TGTGCCAGCAGCTCCAGGCTTGAACTTATGGACTACACCTTC. It codes for CASSSRLELMDYTF.

V usage is TRBV5-1 and J usage is TRBJ2-7; tentative D call: TRBD2 (7 bases). Germline CDR1 reads SGHRS; CDR2 reads YFSETQ. The CDR3 extends over 15 amino acids. V was shortened by 7 bases and J by 2 bases, with 19 bases between the two germline ends. The CDR3 loop reads CASRGGTSATYEQYF. The CDR3 nucleotides read TGCGCCAGCCGAGGGGGTACTAGCGCTACCTACGAGCAGTACTTC.

Turning to this clone: The sample contains more than one DNA sequence encoding this CDR3. The V and J genes are TRBV5-1 and TRBJ1-6; 10 bases line up with TRBD1. Per the germline V gene, CDR1 is SGHRS and CDR2 is YFSETQ. With V trimmed by 0 bases and J by 9 bases, 6 bases remained unmatched. The CDR3 sequence is 16 residues long. CDR3 nucleotides: TGCGCCAGCAGCTTGGCCGGCGACAGGGGGCTTTCACCCCTCCACTTT. Amino acid sequence: CASSLAGDRGLSPLHF.

This clone was seen a few times. This chain connects TRBV7-3 to TRBJ2-1, with D perhaps TRBD2 (5 bases). Germline values: CDR1 SGHTA, CDR2 FQGTGA. The germline V and J ends were trimmed by 5 bases and 10 bases, with 12 bases remaining between them. This CDR3 contains 12 residues. CDR3 region: CASSARPGEQFF. For the CDR3, the DNA is TGTGCCAGCAGCGCCCGACCGGGGGAGCAGTTCTTC.

This sequence joins TRBV25-1 and TRBJ2-7; D is perhaps TRBD1 or TRBD2 (5 bases each). This CDR3 spans 15 amino acids. Germline loops: CDR1 MGHDK, CDR2 SYGVNS. The V end was cut by 5 bases, the J end by 3 bases, with 17 bases between. CDR3 DNA: TGTGCCAGCAGTATCTTCCGGGACGGCTACTACGAGCAGTACTTC. Its translation: CASSIFRDGYYEQYF.

The chain has TRBV21-1 and TRBJ2-7; TRBD1 was called by the table and not checked on the DNA. TRBV21-1 represents a pseudogene. The CDR3 consists of 16 residues. CDR3 nucleotide sequence: TGTGCCAGCAGCATTGGACAGCTGATAAACTCCTACGAGCAGTACTTC. This codes for CASSIGQLINSYEQYF.

The chain is built from TRBV27 and TRBJ2-7; no firm D call. The length of the CDR3 is 15 residues. CDR1 is MNHEY, CDR2 SMNVEV, per germline (reference sequence). Deletions cut 0 bases from V and 2 bases from J, with 11 bases between. The CDR3 coding sequence is TGTGCCAGCAGTTTATCGAGGCAGAGCCCCTACGAGCAGTACTTC. Protein: CASSLSRQSPYEQYF.

This chain connects TRBV19 to TRBJ2-5; 13 positions agree with TRBD2. J gave up 9 bases and V 4 bases, and 8 bases lay outside the gene matches. Looked up from germline, CDR1 is LNHDA and CDR2 is SQIVND (reference sequence). This CDR3 region has 15 residues. CDR3 in amino acids: CASSKTSGGPSPQYF. Written as DNA, the CDR3 is TGTGCCAGTAGTAAGACTAGCGGGGGGCCTAGTCCCCAGTACTTC. Using reference TRBV19 and TRBJ2-5 for the parts outside the CDR3, the full variable domain is DGGITQSPKYLFRKEGQNVTLSCEQNLNHDAMYWYRQDPGQGLRLIYYSQIVNDFQKGDIAEGYSVSREKKESFPLTVTSAQKNPTAFYLCASSKTSGGPSPQYFGPGTRLLVL.

This CDR3 reads CATSDFSGDLAQETQYF. The CDR3, as DNA: TGTGCCACCAGTGATTTTTCCGGGGATTTAGCCCAAGAGACCCAGTACTTC. The V gene is TRBV24-1, the J gene TRBJ2-5, with TRBD2 as a possible D gene (5 bases). The germline V gene encodes CDR1 KGHDR and CDR2 SFDVKD. V lost 1 base and J lost 1, with 15 bases in between. The CDR3 is 17 amino acids.

The V gene is TRBV4-2, the J gene TRBJ1-1; 9 positions agree with TRBD1. The V gene's germline CDR1 is LGHNA and CDR2 YNFKEQ. There are 15 residues in the CDR3. The V gene end was trimmed by 0 bases and the J gene end by 5 bases; junction bases not matched to a gene: 4. The CDR3 bases are TGTGCCAGCAGCCAAGAGCCTGGACAGGGGACTGAAGCTTTCTTT. The encoded protein is CASSQEPGQGTEAFF.

The V and J genes are TRBV5-4 and TRBJ2-3, with 7 bases aligning to TRBD2. Germline V gene data show CDR1 as SGHNT and CDR2 as YYREEE (reference sequence). Trimming cost V 4 bases and J 2 bases; bases outside gene matches: 10. This CDR3 spans 16 amino acids. The CDR3 loop reads CASSPTLADHTDTQYF. CDR3 coding DNA: TGTGCCAGCAGCCCGACTCTAGCGGACCACACAGATACGCAGTATTTT.

V is TRBV5-8 and J is TRBJ1-5; no firm D call. Germline-derived CDR1 and CDR2 are SGHTS and YDEGEE. The CDR3 loop spans 15 amino acids. The V and J ends lost 5 bases and 6 bases respectively, with 18 bases between them. CDR3 in amino acids: CASSSSRGSGQPQHF. The CDR3 coding sequence is TGTGCCAGCAGTTCAAGTCGAGGGTCAGGTCAGCCCCAGCATTTT.

The chain uses TRBV19 and TRBJ2-1, with TRBD2 matching over 7 bases. The CDR3 extends over 14 amino acids. Germline V gene sequence: CDR1 LNHDA, CDR2 SQIVND (reference sequence). V gave up 4 bases and J gave up 4 bases; unmatched junction bases: 4. CDR3 in amino acids: CASSRREGYNEQFF. CDR3 DNA sequence: TGTGCCAGTAGTAGGAGGGAGGGATACAATGAGCAGTTCTTC.

The chain uses TRBV15 and TRBJ2-1, with 12 bases matching TRBD2. CDR3 length equals 15 residues. With V trimmed by 7 bases and J by 10 bases, 11 bases remained unmatched. Germline loops: CDR1 LNHNV, CDR2 YYDKDF (reference sequence). CDR3 coding DNA: TGTGCCACCACGGCTAGCGGGGGGGCCGGTCTAGAGCAGTTCTTC. Protein sequence: CATTASGGAGLEQFF. The variable domain in full, with the rest retrieved from reference TRBV15 and TRBJ2-1, is DAMVIQNPRYQVTQFGKPVTLSCSQTLNHNVMYWYQQKSSQAPKLLFHYYDKDFNNEADTPDNFQSRRPNTSFCFLDIRSPGLGDTAMYLCATTASGGAGLEQFFGPGTRLTVL.